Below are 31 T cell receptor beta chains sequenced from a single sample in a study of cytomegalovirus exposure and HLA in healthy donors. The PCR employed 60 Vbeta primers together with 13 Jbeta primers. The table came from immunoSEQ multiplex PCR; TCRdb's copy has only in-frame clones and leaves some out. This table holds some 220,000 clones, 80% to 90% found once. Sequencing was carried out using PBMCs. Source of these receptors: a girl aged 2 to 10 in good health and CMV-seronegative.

DNA for the CDR3: TGTGCCAGCAGCGTAAGCGACTCTCATTACAATGAGCAGTTCTTC. Translation: CASSVSDSHYNEQFF. The V gene is TRBV9, the J gene TRBJ2-1; D ambiguous. The germline V and J ends were trimmed by 1 base and 4 bases, with 12 bases remaining between them. The CDR3 has 15 residues. Looked up from germline, CDR1 is SGDLS and CDR2 is YYNGEE.

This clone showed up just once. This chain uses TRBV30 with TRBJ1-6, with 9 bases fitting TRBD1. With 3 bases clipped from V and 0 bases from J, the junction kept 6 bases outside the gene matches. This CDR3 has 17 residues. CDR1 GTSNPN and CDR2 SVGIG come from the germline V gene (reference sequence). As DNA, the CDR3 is TGTGCCTGGAGGGCTTTGACAGGGGGCTCCTATAATTCACCCCTCCACTTT. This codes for CAWRALTGGSYNSPLHF.

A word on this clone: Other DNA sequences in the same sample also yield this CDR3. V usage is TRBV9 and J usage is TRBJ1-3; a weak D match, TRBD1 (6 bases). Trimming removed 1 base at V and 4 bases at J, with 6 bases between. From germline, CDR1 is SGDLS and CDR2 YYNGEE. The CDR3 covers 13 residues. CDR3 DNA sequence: TGTGCCAGCAGCGTAACAGGGGGAAACACCATATATTTT. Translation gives CASSVTGGNTIYF.

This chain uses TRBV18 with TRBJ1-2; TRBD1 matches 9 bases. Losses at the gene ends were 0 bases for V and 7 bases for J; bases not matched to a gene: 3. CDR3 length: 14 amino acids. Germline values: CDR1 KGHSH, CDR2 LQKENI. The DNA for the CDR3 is TGTGCCAGCTCACCACCGGGACAGGGAAGTGGCTACACCTTC. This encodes CASSPPGQGSGYTF.

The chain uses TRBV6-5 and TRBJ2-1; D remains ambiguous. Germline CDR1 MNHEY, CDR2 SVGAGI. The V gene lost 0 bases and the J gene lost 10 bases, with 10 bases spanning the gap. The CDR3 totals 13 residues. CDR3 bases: TGTGCCAGCAGTTACTCGGCCTGGTCCGAGCAGTTCTTC. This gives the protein CASSYSAWSEQFF.

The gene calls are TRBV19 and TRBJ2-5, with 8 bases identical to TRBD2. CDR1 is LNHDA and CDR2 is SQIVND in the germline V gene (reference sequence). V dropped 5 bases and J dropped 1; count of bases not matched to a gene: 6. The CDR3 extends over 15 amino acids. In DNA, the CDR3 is TGTGCCAGTAGTTCTTTAGCGGGGTTCCAAGAGACCCAGTACTTC. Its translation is CASSSLAGFQETQYF.

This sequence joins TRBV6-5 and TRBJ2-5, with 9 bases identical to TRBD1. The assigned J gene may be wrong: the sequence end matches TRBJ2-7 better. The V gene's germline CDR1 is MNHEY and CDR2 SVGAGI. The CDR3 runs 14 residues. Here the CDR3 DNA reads TGTGCCGTTCGGCGGGACAGGGACGCCTACGAGCAGTACTTC. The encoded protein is CAVRRDRDAYEQYF.

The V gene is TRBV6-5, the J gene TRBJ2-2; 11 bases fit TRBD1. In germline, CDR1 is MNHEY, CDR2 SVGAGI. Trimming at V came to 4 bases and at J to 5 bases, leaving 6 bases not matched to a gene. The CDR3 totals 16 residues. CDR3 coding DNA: TGTGCCAGCAGTTTTCCCGGGACAGGGGGGACCGGGGAGCTGTTTTTT. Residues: CASSFPGTGGTGELFF.

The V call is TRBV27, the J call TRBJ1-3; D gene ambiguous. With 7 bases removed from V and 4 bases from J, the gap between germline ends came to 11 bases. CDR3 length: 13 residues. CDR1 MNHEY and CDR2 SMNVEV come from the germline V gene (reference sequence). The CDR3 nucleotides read TGTGCCAGCATAACAGACAACGGAAACACCATATATTTT. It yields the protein CASITDNGNTIYF.

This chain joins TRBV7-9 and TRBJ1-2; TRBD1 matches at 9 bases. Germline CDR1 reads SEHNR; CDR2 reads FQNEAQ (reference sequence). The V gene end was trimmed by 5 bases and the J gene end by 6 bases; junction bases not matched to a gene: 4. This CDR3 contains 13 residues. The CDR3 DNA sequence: TGTGCCAGCAGCCCACAGGGGGCACATGGCTACACCTTC. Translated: CASSPQGAHGYTF.

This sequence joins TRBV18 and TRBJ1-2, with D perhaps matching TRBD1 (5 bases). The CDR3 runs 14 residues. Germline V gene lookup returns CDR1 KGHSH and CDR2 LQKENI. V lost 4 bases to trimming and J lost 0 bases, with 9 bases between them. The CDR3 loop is CASSLQETNYGYTF. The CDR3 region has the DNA TGTGCCAGCTCACTACAGGAGACTAACTATGGCTACACCTTC.

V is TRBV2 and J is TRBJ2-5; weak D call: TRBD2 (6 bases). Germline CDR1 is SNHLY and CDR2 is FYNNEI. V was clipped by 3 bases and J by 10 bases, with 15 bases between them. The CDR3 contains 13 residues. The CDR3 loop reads CASSDLSKEGQYF. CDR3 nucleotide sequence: TGTGCCAGCAGTGACCTTTCAAAGGAGGGCCAGTACTTC. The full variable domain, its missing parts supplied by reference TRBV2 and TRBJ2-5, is EPEVTQTPSHQVTQMGQEVILRCVPISNHLYFYWYRQILGQKVEFLVSFYNNEISEKSEIFDDQFSVERPDGSNFTLKIRSTKLEDSAMYFCASSDLSKEGQYFGPGTRLLVL.

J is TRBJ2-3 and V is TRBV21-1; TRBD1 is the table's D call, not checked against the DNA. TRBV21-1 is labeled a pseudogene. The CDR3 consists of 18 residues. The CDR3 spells CASSKAPSGQGCTDTQYF. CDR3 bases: TGTGCCAGCAGCAAAGCGCCCTCGGGACAGGGGTGCACAGATACGCAGTATTTT.

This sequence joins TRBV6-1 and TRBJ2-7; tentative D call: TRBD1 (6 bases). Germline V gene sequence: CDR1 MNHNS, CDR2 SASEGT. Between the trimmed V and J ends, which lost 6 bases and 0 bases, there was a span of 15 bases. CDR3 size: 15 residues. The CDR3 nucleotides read TGTGCCAGCAGCCTGTGGACAGAGAGCTCCTACGAGCAGTACTTC. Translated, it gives CASSLWTESSYEQYF.

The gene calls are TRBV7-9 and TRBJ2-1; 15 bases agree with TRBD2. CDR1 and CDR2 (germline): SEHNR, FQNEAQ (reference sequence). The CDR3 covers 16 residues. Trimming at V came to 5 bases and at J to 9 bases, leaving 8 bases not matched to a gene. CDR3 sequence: CASSPRGLAGGLEQFF. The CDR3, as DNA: TGTGCCAGCAGCCCACGGGGACTAGCGGGAGGTCTTGAGCAGTTCTTC.

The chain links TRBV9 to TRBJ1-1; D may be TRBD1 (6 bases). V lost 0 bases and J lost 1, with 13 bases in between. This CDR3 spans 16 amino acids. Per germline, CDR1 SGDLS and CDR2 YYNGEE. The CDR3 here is CASSVASTGTNTEAFF. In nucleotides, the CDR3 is TGTGCCAGCAGCGTAGCTTCAACAGGGACGAACACTGAAGCTTTCTTT. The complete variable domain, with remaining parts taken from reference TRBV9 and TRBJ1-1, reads DSGVTQTPKHLITATGQRVTLRCSPRSGDLSVYWYQQSLDQGLQFLIQYYNGEERAKGNILERFSAQQFPDLHSELNLSSLELGDSALYFCASSVASTGTNTEAFFGQGTRLTVV.

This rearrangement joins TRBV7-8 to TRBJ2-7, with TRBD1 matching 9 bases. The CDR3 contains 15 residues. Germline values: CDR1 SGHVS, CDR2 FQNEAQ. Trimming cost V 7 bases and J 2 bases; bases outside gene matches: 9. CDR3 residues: CASMKPRTGAYEQYF. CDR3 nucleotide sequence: TGTGCCAGCATGAAGCCCCGGACAGGGGCCTACGAGCAGTACTTC.

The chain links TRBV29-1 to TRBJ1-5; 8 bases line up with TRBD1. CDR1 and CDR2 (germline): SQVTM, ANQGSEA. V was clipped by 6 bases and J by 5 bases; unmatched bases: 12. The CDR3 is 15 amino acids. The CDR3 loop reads CSVGTGVGGDQPQHF. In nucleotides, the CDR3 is TGCAGCGTCGGGACAGGAGTTGGAGGGGATCAGCCCCAGCATTTT.

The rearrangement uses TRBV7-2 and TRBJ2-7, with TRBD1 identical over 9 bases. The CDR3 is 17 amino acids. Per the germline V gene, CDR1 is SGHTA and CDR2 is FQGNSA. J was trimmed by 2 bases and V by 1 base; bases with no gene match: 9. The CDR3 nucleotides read TGTGCCAGCAGCTTAGAGTTATTACGGGACAGGGCCTACGAGCAGTACTTC. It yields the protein CASSLELLRDRAYEQYF.

CDR3 protein: CAWTLGLDADTQYF. DNA for the CDR3: TGTGCCTGGACTCTCGGACTAGATGCAGATACGCAGTATTTT. The J gene is TRBJ2-3, the V gene TRBV30; TRBD2 agrees at 7 bases. Germline V gene data show CDR1 as GTSNPN and CDR2 as SVGIG (reference sequence). The junction had 8 bases not matched to a gene; V was cut back by 4 bases and J by 4 bases. This CDR3 has 14 residues.

The CDR3 region is CASRGTGVYEQYF. The DNA of the CDR3 is TGCGCCAGCCGTGGGACAGGGGTCTACGAGCAGTACTTC. The chain uses TRBV5-1 and TRBJ2-7; 10 bases map to TRBD1. The CDR3 extends over 13 amino acids. V trimming: 7 bases; J trimming: 3 bases; junction bases outside the gene matches: 4. CDR1 and CDR2 (germline): SGHRS, YFSETQ.

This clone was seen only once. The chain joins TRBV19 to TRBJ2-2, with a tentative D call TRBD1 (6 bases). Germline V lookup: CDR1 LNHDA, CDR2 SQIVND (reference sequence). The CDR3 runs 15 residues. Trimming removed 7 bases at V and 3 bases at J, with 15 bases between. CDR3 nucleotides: TGTGCCAGTAAACAGGGCAACTTGGACACCGGGGAGCTGTTTTTT. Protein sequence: CASKQGNLDTGELFF.

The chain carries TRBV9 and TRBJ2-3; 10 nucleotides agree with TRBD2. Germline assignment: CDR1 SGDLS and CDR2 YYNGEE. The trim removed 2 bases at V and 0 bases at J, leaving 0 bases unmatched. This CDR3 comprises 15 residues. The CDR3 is CASSVSGGSTDTQYF. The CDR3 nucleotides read TGTGCCAGCAGCGTTAGCGGGGGGAGCACAGATACGCAGTATTTT.

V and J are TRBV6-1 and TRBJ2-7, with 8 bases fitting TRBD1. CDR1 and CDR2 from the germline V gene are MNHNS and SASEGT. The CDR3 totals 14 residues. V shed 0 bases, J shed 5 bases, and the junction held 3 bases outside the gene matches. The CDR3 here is CASSEAWTGNEQYF. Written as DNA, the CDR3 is TGTGCCAGCAGTGAAGCGTGGACAGGGAACGAGCAGTACTTC.

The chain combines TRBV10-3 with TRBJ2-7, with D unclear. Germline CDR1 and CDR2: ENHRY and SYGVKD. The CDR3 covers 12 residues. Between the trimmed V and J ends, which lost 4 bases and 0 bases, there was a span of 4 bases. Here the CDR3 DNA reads TGTGCCATCAGTGTTAGCTCCTACGAGCAGTACTTC. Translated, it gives CAISVSSYEQYF.

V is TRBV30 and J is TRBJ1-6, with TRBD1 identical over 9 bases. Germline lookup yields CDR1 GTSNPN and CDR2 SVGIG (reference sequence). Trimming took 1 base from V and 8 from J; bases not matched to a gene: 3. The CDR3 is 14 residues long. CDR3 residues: CAWSAGTGYSPLHF. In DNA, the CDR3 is TGTGCCTGGAGTGCTGGGACAGGGTATTCACCCCTCCACTTT.

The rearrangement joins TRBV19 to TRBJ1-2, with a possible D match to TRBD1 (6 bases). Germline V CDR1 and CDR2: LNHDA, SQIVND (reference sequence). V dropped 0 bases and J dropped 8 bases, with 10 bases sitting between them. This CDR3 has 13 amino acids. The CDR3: CASSIEGGRGYTF. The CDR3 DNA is TGTGCCAGTAGTATAGAGGGGGGGCGAGGCTACACCTTC. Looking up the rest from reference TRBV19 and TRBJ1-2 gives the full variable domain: DGGITQSPKYLFRKEGQNVTLSCEQNLNHDAMYWYRQDPGQGLRLIYYSQIVNDFQKGDIAEGYSVSREKKESFPLTVTSAQKNPTAFYLCASSIEGGRGYTFGSGTRLTVV.

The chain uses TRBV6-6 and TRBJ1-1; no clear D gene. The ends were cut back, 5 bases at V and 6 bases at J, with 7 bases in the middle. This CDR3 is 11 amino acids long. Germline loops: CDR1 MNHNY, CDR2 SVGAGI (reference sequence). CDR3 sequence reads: CASSQAPEAFF. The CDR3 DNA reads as TGTGCCAGCAGTCAGGCCCCTGAAGCTTTCTTT.

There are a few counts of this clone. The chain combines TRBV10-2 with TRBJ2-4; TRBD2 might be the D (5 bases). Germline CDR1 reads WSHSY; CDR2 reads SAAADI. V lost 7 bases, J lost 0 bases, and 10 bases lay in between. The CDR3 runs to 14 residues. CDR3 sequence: CASKEGLAKNIQYF. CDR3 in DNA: TGCGCCAGCAAAGAGGGCCTAGCCAAAAACATTCAGTACTTC.

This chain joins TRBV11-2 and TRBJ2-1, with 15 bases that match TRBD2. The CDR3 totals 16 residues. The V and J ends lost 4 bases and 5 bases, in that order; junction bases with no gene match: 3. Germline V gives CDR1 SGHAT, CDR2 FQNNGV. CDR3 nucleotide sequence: TGTGCCAGCAGCTCCGGACTAGCGGGAGGGCACAATGAGCAGTTCTTC. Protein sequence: CASSSGLAGGHNEQFF. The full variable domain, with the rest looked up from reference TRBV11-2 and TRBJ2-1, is EAGVAQSPRYKIIEKRQSVAFWCNPISGHATLYWYQQILGQGPKLLIQFQNNGVVDDSQLPKDRFSAERLKGVDSTLKIQPAKLEDSAVYLCASSSGLAGGHNEQFFGPGTRLTVL.

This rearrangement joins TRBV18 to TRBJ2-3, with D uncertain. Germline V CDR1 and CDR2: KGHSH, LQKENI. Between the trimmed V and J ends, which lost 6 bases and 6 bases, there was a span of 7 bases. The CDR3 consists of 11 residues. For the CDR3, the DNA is TGTGCCAGCTCCGAAGCTGATACGCAGTATTTT. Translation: CASSEADTQYF. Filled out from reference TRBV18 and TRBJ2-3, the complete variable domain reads NAGVMQNPRHLVRRRGQEARLRCSPMKGHSHVYWYRQLPEEGLKFMVYLQKENIIDESGMPKERFSAEFPKEGPSILRIQQVVRGDSAAYFCASSEADTQYFGPGTRLTVL.